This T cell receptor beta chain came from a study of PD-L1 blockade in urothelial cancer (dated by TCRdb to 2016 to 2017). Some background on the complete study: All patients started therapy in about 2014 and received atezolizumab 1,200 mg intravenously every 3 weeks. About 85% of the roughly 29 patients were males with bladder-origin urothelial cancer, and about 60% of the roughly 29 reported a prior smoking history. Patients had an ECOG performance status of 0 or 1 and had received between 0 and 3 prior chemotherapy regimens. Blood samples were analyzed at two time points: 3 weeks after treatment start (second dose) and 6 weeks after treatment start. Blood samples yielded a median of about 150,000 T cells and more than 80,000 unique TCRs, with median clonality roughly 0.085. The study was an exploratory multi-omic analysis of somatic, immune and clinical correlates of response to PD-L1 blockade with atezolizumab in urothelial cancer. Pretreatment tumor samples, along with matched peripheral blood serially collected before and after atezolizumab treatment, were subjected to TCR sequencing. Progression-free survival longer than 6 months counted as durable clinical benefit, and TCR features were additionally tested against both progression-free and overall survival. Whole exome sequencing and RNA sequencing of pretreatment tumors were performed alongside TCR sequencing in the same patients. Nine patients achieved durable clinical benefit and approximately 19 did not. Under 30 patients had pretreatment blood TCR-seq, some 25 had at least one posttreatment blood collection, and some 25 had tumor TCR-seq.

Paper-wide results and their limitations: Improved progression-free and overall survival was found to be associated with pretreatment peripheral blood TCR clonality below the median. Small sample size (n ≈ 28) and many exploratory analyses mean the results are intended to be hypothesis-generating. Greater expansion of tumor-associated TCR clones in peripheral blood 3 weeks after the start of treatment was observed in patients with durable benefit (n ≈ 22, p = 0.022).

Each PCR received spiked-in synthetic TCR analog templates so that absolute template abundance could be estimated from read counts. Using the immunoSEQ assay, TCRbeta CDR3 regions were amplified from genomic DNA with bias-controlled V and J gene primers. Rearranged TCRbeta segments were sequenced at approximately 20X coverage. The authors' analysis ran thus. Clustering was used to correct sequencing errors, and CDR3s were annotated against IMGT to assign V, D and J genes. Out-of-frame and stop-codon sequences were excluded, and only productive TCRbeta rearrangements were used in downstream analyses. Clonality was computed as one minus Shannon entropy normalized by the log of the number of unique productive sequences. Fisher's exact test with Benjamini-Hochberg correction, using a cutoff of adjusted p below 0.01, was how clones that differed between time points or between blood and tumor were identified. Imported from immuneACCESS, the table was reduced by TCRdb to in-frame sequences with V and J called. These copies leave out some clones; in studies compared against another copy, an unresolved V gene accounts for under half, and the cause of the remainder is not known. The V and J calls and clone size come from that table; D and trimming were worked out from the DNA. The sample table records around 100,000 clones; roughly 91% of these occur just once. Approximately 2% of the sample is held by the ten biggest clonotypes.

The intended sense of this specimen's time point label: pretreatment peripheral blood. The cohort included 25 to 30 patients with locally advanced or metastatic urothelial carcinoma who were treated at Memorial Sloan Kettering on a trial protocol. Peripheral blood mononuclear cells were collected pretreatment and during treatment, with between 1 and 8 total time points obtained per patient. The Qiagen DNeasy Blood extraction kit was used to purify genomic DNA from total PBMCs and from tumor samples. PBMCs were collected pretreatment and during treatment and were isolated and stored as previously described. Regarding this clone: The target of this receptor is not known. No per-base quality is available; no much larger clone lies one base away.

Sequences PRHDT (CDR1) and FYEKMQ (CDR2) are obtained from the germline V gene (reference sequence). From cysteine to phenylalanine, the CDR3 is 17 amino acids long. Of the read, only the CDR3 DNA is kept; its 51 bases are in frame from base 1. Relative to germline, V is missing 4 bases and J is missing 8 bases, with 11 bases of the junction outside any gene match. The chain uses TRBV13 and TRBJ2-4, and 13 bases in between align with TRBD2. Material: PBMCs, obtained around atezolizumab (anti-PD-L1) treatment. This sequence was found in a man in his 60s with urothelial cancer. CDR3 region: CASSYSRTSGRGDIQYF. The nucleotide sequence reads TGTGCCAGCAGCTACTCCCGGACTAGCGGGAGAGGAGACATTCAGTACTTC.